One sample yielded the 3 T cell receptor beta chains listed below, sequenced in a study of blood T cells in healthy people across ages. It was with a sample-barcoded 5' primer and a J-beta primer mix that a second PCR of roughly 7 to 12 cycles was run. TCRdb reanalysed the 5' RACE reads using MiXCR and keeps one entry per CDR3 protein. The sample carries roughly 500,000 distinct CDR3 sequences, more than 20% recorded once. The same sample was also studied in work on T cells of mothers and their children.

The sequenced sample consisted of blood. The receptors originated from a boy between 10 and 17 years old in good health.

The rearrangement links TRBV6-2 or TRBV6-3 to TRBJ2-1; 7 bases match TRBD2. Germline CDR1 reads MNHEY; CDR2 reads SVGEGT. The V segment lost 4 bases and the J segment 0 bases; nucleotides outside the gene matches: 6. The CDR3 is made up of 16 amino acids. The CDR3 reads CASSSRRGSSYNEQFF. DNA of the CDR3: TGTGCCAGCAGTTCGCGGCGGGGGAGCTCCTACAATGAGCAGTTCTTC.

CDR3 in amino acids: CATSGTLADEQFF. Written as DNA, the CDR3 is TGTGCCACCAGTGGGACACTAGCCGATGAGCAGTTCTTC. V and J are TRBV24-1 and TRBJ2-1; a possible D gene is TRBD2 (6 bases). V gave up 5 bases and J gave up 8 bases, with 12 bases separating them. The CDR3 runs 13 residues. The germline V gene encodes CDR1 KGHDR and CDR2 SFDVKD.

This clonotype was counted a single time. The rearrangement links TRBV20-1 to TRBJ1-2, with a possible D match to TRBD1 (6 bases). V was cut by 6 bases and J by 4 bases, with 15 bases left in between. The CDR3 contains 13 residues. Germline CDR1 DFQATT, CDR2 SNEGSKA (reference sequence). The CDR3 sequence is CSASDRQVYGYTF. As DNA, the CDR3 is TGCAGTGCGTCGGACAGACAAGTCTATGGCTACACCTTC.